This TCR beta chain is from a study of blood T cell repertoires in COVID-19. Repertoires were generated with immunoSEQ multiplex PCR, while TCRdb's copy carries only in-frame clones and drops some. This table holds about 53,000 clones, 86% found once. V was pared by 1 base and J by 6 bases, with 6 bases of the junction left unmatched. This CDR3 is built from 15 residues. CDR1 LNHDA and CDR2 SQIVND come from the germline V gene (reference sequence). This receptor was obtained from a man at least 80 years old with acute or convalescent COVID-19. V usage is TRBV19 and J usage is TRBJ1-5; 7 nucleotides match TRBD1. Input material: peripheral blood. The CDR3 coding sequence is TGTGCCAGTAGTATAGGTACAGGGGCGAGTCAGCCCCAGCATTTT. Translating gives CASSIGTGASQPQHF.